These 13 T cell receptor beta chains were all obtained from the same sample, sequenced in a study of blood T cell repertoires in COVID-19. Data came from immunoSEQ multiplex PCR; TCRdb stores just in-frame clones and leaves some out. The sample lists around 200,000 clones, more than 70% seen once, with about 8.1% in the top ten. The specimen was peripheral blood. The receptors were sampled from a woman in her forties or fifties with acute or convalescent COVID-19.

This rearrangement joins TRBV9 to TRBJ2-1, with D maybe TRBD2 (6 bases). Trimming took 0 bases from V and 9 from J, leaving 16 bases between them. This CDR3 contains 15 residues. CDR1 and CDR2 (germline): SGDLS, YYNGEE. As DNA, the CDR3 is TGTGCCAGCAGCGTAGAATGGAGGGTTGGAGGTGAGCAGTTCTTC. Its protein is CASSVEWRVGGEQFF.

This clone was detected once. The rearrangement joins TRBV6-6 to TRBJ1-1; TRBD1 matches at 8 bases. The trim removed 6 bases at V and 4 bases at J, leaving 10 bases unmatched. CDR3 length: 15 residues. Germline CDR1 is MNHNY and CDR2 is SVGAGI (reference sequence). The CDR3 is CASRRHDRGGTEAFF. The CDR3 region has the DNA TGTGCCAGCAGAAGACACGACAGGGGCGGCACTGAAGCTTTCTTT.

The rearrangement joins TRBV2 to TRBJ2-5; 7 bases align to TRBD2. Germline V gene data show CDR1 as SNHLY and CDR2 as FYNNEI. The CDR3 loop spans 17 amino acids. The ends lost 6 bases at V and 0 bases at J; junction bases unmatched: 13. The CDR3 bases are TGTGCCAGCAGCATGCCCCTGCTAGCGGAAAACCAAGAGACCCAGTACTTC. Translating it yields CASSMPLLAENQETQYF.

The chain carries TRBV6-5 and TRBJ2-7, with D uncertain. The CDR3 loop spans 11 amino acids. The V and J ends lost 5 bases and 5 bases respectively, with 7 bases between them. CDR1 is MNHEY and CDR2 is SVGAGI in the germline V gene. For the CDR3, the DNA is TGTGCCAGCAGTACGGTGGACGAGCAGTACTTC. It is translated as CASSTVDEQYF.

The rearrangement joins TRBV11-2 to TRBJ2-3, with D tentatively TRBD2 (5 bases). This CDR3 comprises 13 residues. The V and J ends lost 0 bases and 5 bases respectively, with 6 bases between them. Germline-derived CDR1 and CDR2 are SGHAT and FQNNGV. CDR3 loop: CASSLDRGDTQYF. CDR3 DNA: TGTGCCAGCAGCTTAGATCGGGGAGATACGCAGTATTTT.

V is TRBV2 and J is TRBJ2-7, with D tentatively TRBD1 (6 bases). Trimming pared 6 bases from V and 0 bases from J, leaving 12 bases between. CDR3 length equals 14 residues. Germline V gene lookup returns CDR1 SNHLY and CDR2 FYNNEI. The CDR3 reads CASRDSRTSYEQYF. CDR3 DNA: TGTGCCAGCAGGGACAGCCGAACCTCCTACGAGCAGTACTTC.

This clone was observed once. This rearrangement joins TRBV5-1 to TRBJ2-7; 9 positions match TRBD1. CDR1 SGHRS and CDR2 YFSETQ come from the germline V gene. The length of the CDR3 is 17 residues. The junction had 7 bases not matched to a gene; V was cut back by 0 bases and J by 0 bases. In DNA, the CDR3 is TGCGCCAGCAGCTTGGCCGGCGTACAGGGGGCCTCCTACGAGCAGTACTTC. This codes for CASSLAGVQGASYEQYF.

The table lists this clone with a count of one. The V and J genes are TRBV12-3 or TRBV12-4 and TRBJ1-2; 7 bases are shared with TRBD1. V gave up 6 bases and J gave up 1 base; unmatched junction bases: 2. The CDR3 loop spans 13 amino acids. The CDR3, as DNA: TGTGCCAGCAGCTACAGGGGTAACTATGGCTACACCTTC. Translating it yields CASSYRGNYGYTF.

The chain links TRBV29-1 to TRBJ1-1; D is uncertain. Trimming pared 2 bases from V and 0 bases from J, leaving 7 bases between. CDR1 is SQVTM and CDR2 is ANQGSEA in the germline V gene. This CDR3 has 13 residues. CDR3 loop: CSVETVMNTEAFF. DNA for the CDR3: TGCAGCGTTGAAACAGTAATGAACACTGAAGCTTTCTTT.

The rearrangement uses TRBV6-5 and TRBJ2-2, with D perhaps TRBD2 (5 bases). The CDR3 runs to 13 residues. V gave up 10 bases and J gave up 0 bases, with 9 bases separating them. Germline V gene data show CDR1 as MNHEY and CDR2 as SVGAGI. The CDR3 is CATRTANTGELFF. The CDR3 DNA sequence: TGTGCCACCAGGACTGCGAACACCGGGGAGCTGTTTTTT.

V and J are TRBV6-2 or TRBV6-3 and TRBJ2-5, with a tentative D call TRBD2 (5 bases). From germline, CDR1 is MNHEY and CDR2 SVGEGT. The CDR3 loop spans 15 amino acids. The V end lost 6 bases, the J end lost 5 bases, and 19 bases lay between the germline ends. The CDR3 loop reads CASSQPRRGRETQYF. CDR3 DNA: TGTGCCAGCAGCCAACCCCGACGGGGTAGGGAGACCCAGTACTTC.

The chain is built from TRBV6-5 and TRBJ2-7, with 10 bases matching TRBD1. This CDR3 contains 16 residues. V shed 3 bases and J 2 bases; nucleotides not matched to a gene: 7. The germline V gene has CDR1 MNHEY and CDR2 SVGAGI. Written as DNA, the CDR3 is TGTGCCAGCAGTTATTCTCTGACAGGGGGCCCCTACGAGCAGTACTTC. Encoded protein: CASSYSLTGGPYEQYF.

V and J are TRBV15 and TRBJ1-6; D possibly corresponds to TRBD1 (6 bases). Germline V lookup: CDR1 LNHNV, CDR2 YYDKDF (reference sequence). V lost 0 bases to trimming and J lost 7 bases, with 19 bases between them. The CDR3 contains 18 residues. The CDR3 reads CATSRDPGGRIRNSPLHF. The DNA for the CDR3 is TGTGCCACCAGCAGAGATCCCGGGGGGCGCATTCGAAATTCACCCCTCCACTTT.